The TCR beta chain under discussion was sequenced for a study of blood T cell repertoires in COVID-19. Study overall: Donors in the United States, Italy and Spain gave samples during acute or convalescent COVID-19. T cells, B-cell-depleted T cells, or PBMCs supplied cDNA or gDNA.

Between the trimmed V and J ends, which lost 1 base and 2 bases, there was a span of 14 bases. CDR3 size: 17 residues. Per germline, CDR1 MGHRA and CDR2 YSYEKL. Measured with immunoSEQ multiplex PCR; TCRdb has only the in-frame clones, and not every one. The repertoire holds about 120,000 clones, with about 90% as singletons. This chain joins TRBV4-1 and TRBJ2-2; D is possibly TRBD2 (6 bases). The TCR sequence derives from a woman aged 55-69 years with COVID-19, enrolled during active disease. The sample taken for sequencing was peripheral blood. The CDR3 bases are TGCGCCAGCAGCCAAGTGGGCCGCGGGGCTAACACCGGGGAGCTGTTTTTT. It yields the protein CASSQVGRGANTGELFF.